The TCR beta chain described here comes from a study of T cell repertoires and HLA-DP antigens. Looking at the study overall: Transduced HeLa cells presented HLA-DP to CD4+ T cells. The donors, ranging 18-to-29 to 60-to-69 years, included a couple of males and one female.

Study-level results: Naive and memory CD4+ repertoires were not analysed separately. Previously undetected clones averaged about 33% and 55% against the two alleles respectively.

TCRdb's table, derived via immunoSEQ multiplex PCR, lists solely in-frame clones and lacks some. This table has about 89,000 clones, about 89% appearing once. Comments on this clone: Antigen: not known.

This CDR3 spans 15 amino acids. V gave up 7 bases and J gave up 6 bases; unmatched junction bases: 13. In germline, CDR1 is MNHNS, CDR2 SASEGT. This TCR derives from a man aged 45-60 years in good health and CMV-seronegative. The chain is built from TRBV6-1 and TRBJ2-7, with 9 bases that match TRBD2. Sample: CD4+ T cells from PBMCs. The CDR3 region has the DNA TGTGCCAGCATATCTCTAGCGGGAAGCCTTGGCGAGCAGTACTTC. The encoded protein is CASISLAGSLGEQYF.